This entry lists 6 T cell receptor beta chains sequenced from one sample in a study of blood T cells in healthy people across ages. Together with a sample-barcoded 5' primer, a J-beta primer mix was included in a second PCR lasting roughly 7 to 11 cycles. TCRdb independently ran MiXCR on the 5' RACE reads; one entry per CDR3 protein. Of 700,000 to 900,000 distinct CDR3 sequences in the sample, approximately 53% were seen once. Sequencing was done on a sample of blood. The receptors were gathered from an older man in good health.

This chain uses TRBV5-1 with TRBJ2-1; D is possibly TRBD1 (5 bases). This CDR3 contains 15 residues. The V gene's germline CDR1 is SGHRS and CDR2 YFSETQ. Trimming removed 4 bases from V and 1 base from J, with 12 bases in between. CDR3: CASSRDSASYNEQFF. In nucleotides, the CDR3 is TGCGCCAGCAGCCGAGACAGTGCTTCCTACAATGAGCAGTTCTTC.

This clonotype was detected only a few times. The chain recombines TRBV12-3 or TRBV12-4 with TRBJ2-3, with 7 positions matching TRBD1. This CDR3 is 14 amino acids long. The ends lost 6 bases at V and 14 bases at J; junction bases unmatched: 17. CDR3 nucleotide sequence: TGTGCCAGCAGGTCAGGGACAGAGTACAGATACGCGTATTTT. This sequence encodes CASRSGTEYRYAYF.

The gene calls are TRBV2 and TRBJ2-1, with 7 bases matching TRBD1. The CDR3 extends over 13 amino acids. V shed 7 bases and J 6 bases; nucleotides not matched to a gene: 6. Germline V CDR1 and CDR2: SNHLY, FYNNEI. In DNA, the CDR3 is TGTGCCAGCACCTACAGGGGCGGCAATGAGCAGTTCTTC. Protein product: CASTYRGGNEQFF.

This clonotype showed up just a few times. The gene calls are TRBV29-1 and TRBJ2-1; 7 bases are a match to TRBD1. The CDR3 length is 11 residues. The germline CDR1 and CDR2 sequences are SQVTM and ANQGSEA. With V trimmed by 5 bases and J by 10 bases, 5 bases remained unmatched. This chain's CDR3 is CSVLTGREQFF. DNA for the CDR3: TGCAGCGTTTTGACAGGGAGAGAGCAGTTCTTC.

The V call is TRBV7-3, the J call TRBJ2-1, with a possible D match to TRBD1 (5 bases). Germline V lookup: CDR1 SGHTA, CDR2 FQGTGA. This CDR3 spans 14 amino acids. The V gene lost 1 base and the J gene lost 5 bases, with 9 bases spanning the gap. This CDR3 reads CASSLMGPDNEQFF. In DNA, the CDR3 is TGTGCCAGCAGCTTAATGGGGCCCGACAATGAGCAGTTCTTC.

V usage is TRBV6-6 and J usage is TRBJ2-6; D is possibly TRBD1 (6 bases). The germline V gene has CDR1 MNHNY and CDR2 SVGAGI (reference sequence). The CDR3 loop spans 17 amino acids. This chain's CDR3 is CVGLRDTFPTGANVLTF. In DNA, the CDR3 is TGTGTCGGATTAAGGGACACCTTTCCCACTGGGGCCAACGTCCTGACTTTC.